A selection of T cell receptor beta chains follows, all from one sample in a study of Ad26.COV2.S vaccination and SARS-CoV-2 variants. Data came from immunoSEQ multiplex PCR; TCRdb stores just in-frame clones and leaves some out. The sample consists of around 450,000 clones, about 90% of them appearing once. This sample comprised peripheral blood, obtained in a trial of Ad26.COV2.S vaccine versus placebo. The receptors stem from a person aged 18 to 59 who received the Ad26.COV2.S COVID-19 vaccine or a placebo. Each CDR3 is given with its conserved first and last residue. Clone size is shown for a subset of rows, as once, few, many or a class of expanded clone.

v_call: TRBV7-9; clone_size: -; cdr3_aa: CASSLGQVQHF
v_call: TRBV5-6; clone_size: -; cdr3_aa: CASHSGRVLGETQYF
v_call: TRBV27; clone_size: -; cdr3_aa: CASSPLLAGGRVSTDTQYF
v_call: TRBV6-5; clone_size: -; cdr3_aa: CASTRTGARVGYTF
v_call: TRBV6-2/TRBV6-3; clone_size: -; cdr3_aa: CASSTRAQNYEQYF
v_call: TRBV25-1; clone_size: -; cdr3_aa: CASSPQREVVYEQYF
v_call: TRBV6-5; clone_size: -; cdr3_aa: CASSSQGGSSYEQYF
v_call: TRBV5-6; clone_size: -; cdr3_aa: CASSLLGTSGSGTQYF
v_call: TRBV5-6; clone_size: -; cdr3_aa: CASGAGVGYGYTF
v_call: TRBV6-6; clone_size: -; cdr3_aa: CASSLRGGSGANYGYTF
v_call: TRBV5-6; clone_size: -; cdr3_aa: CASSLGGGGNTIYF
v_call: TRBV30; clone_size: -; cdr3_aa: CAWSRGGTQYF
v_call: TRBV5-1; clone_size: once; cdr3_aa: CASSPLPQETQYF
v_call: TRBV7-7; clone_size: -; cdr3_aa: CASSLSPGRPLAKNIQYF
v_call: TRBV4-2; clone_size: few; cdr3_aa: CASSQRFDQQRGNEQFF
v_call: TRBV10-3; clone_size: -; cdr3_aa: CAISKSTDTQYF
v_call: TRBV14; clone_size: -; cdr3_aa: CASSSGLDLNEQFF
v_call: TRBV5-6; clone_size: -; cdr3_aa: CASSLRGRGDQPQHF
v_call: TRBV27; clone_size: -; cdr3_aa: CASSILGQETQYF
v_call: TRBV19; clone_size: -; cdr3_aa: CASSMVGGNEQFF
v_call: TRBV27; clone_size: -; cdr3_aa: CASSLLGQGTNIQYF
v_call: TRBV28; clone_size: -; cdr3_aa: CASSEYRALNTEAFF
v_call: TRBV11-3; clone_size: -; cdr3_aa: CASSASGRAYNEQFF
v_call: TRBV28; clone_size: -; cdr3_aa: CASSFLASGSQETQYF
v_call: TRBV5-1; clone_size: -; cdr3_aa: CASSPLRYNEQFF
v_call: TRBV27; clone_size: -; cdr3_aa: CASSSGPPITGELFF
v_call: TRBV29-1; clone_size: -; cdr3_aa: CSAAIPGGLDEQYF
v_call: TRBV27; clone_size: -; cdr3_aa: CASSLYPGQGAFDEQFF
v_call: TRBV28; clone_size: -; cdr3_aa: CASKDGEQYF
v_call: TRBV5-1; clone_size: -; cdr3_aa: CASSLGLYEQYF
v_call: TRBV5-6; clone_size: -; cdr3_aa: CASSLTLEGAKHF
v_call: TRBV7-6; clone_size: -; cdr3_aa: CASSRREDSPLHF
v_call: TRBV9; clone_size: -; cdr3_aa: CASSTGLNTEAFF
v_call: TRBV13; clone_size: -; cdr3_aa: CASSLLPSGEEFF
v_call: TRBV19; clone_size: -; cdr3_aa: CASNGADTQYF
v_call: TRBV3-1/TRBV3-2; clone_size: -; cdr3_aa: CASRGDRQSLHF
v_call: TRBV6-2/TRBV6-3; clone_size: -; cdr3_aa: CASSYSAYRENTEAFF
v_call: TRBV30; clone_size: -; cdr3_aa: CACTTGGRLGGGELFF
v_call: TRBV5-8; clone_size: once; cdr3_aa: CASSFNTGELFF